A selection of T cell receptor beta chains follows, all from one sample in a study of blood T cells in healthy people across ages. TCRdb ran MiXCR on the 5' RACE reads and lists one entry per CDR3 protein. Of more than 500,000 distinct CDR3 sequences in the sample, 27% were seen once. What was sequenced was blood. All receptors derive from a woman in her 70s in good health. Both conserved end residues are part of each CDR3. D genes are given only for firm matches. Size is omitted from some rows. Given values are once, few, many or a class for expanded clones.

d_gene,abundance,v_gene,j_gene,CDR3nt,CDR3aa
-,once,TRBV3-1,TRBJ1-4,TGTGCCAGCAGCCAAGGTCTCAGCCTTAATGAAAAACTGTTTTTT,CASSQGLSLNEKLFF
-,-,TRBV5-1,TRBJ2-5,TGCGCCAGCAGCTTGTATGGAGGAGAGACCCAGTACTTC,CASSLYGGETQYF
-,few,TRBV30,TRBJ2-3,TGTGCCTGGAACGGGCGGCTATTGGGCACAGATACGCAGTATTTT,CAWNGRLLGTDTQYF
TRBD1,few,TRBV4-3,TRBJ2-5,TGCGCCAGCAGCCGGCAGGGACAGGGCGGTCTTGAGACCCAGTACTTC,CASSRQGQGGLETQYF
-,few,TRBV29-1,TRBJ2-5,TGCAGCGTTCGGAGGGGTGGTCAAGAGACCCAGTACTTC,CSVRRGGQETQYF
TRBD1,many,TRBV20-1,TRBJ2-7,TGCAGTGCCTTGGGACAGGCGAAATACGAGCAGTACTTC,CSALGQAKYEQYF
-,-,TRBV7-2,TRBJ1-1,TGTGCCAGCAGCTTAATTTCGTCCACTGAAGCTTTCTTT,CASSLISSTEAFF
-,once,TRBV28,TRBJ2-3,TGTGCCAGCAGTTTAATACAAAGAGCAGATTTAGATACGCAGTATTTT,CASSLIQRADLDTQYF
-,few,TRBV5-1,TRBJ2-5,TGCGCCAGCAGCTTGGCTCAGGGCCCGGGGGAAGAGACCCAGTACTTC,CASSLAQGPGEETQYF
TRBD1,-,TRBV20-1,TRBJ2-1,TGCAGTGCTGTCATTATGGGACAGGCTAACTCCTACAATGAGCAGTTCTTC,CSAVIMGQANSYNEQFF